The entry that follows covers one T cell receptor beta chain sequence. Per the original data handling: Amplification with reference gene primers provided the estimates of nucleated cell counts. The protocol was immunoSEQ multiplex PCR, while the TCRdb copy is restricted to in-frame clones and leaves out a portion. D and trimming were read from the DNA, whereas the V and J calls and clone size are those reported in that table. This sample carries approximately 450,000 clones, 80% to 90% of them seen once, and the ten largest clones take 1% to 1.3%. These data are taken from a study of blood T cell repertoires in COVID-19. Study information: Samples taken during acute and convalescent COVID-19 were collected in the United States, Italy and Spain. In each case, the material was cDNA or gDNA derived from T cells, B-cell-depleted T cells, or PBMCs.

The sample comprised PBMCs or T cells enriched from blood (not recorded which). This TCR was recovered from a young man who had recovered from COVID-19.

CDR3 in amino acids: CASSQVGGKAFF. The CDR3 nucleotides are TGTGCCAGCAGCCAGGTAGGGGGCAAGGCTTTCTTT. V usage is TRBV14 and J usage is TRBJ1-1; 7 positions match TRBD1. Trimming removed 3 bases from V and 11 bases from J; junction bases left unmatched: 6. The CDR3 is 12 amino acids. Germline-derived CDR1 and CDR2 are SGHDN and FVKESK.